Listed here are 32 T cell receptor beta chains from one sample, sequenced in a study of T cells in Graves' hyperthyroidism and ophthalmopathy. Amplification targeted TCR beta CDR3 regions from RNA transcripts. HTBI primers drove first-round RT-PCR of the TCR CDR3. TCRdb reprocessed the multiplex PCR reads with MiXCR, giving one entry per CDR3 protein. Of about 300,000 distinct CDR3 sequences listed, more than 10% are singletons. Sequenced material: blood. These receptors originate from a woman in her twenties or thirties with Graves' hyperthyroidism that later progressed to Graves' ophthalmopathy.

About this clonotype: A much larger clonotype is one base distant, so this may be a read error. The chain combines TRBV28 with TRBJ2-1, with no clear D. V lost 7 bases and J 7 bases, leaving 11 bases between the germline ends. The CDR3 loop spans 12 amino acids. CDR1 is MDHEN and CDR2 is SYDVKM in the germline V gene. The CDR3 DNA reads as TGTGCCAGCAATTTTAGTTGGAATGAGCAGTTCTTC. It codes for CASNFSWNEQFF.

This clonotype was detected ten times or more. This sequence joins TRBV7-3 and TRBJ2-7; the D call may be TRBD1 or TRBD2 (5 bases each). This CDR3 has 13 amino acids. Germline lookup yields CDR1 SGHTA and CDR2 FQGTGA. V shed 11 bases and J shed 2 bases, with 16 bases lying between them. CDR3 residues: CAAGRLGAYEQYF. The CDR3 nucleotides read TGTGCCGCTGGGCGGCTGGGGGCCTACGAGCAGTACTTC.

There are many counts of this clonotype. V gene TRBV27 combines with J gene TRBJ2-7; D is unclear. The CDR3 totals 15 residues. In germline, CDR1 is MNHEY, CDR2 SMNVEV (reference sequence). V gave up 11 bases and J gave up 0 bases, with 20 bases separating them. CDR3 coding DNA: TGTGCCTCAAAGATCGGGTTAACAAACTCCTACGAGCAGTACTTC. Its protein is CASKIGLTNSYEQYF.

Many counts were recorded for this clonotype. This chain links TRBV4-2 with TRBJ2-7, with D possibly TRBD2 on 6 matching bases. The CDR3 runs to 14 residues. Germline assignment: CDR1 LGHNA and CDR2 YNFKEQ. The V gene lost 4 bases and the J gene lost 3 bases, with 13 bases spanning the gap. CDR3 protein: CASSPDLASYEQYF. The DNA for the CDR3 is TGTGCCAGCAGCCCAGACCTAGCGAGCTACGAGCAGTACTTC.

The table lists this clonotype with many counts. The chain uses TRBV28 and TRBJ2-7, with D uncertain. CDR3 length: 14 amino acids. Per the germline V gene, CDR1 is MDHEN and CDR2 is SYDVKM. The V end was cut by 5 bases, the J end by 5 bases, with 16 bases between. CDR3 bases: TGTGCCAGCAGTAAACATAGTATGGGGAACGAGCAGTACTTC. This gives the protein CASSKHSMGNEQYF. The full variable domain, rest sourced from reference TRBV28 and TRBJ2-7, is DVKVTQSSRYLVKRTGEKVFLECVQDMDHENMFWYRQDPGLGLRLIYFSYDVKMKEKGDIPEGYSVSREKKERFSLILESASTNQTSMYLCASSKHSMGNEQYFGPGTRLTVT.

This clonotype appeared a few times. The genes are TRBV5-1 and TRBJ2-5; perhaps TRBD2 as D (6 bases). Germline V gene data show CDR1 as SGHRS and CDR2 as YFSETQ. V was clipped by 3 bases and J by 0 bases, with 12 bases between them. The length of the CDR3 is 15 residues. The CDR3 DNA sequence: TGCGCCAGCAGCTATGTAGCGGAGAACCAAGAGACCCAGTACTTC. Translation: CASSYVAENQETQYF.

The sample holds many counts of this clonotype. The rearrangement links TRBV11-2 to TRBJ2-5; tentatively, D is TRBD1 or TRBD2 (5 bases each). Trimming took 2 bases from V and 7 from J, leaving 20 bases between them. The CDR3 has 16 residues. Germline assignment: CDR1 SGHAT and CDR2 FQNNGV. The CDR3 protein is CASSLKSGAGFGTQYF. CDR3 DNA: TGTGCCAGCAGCTTAAAGTCCGGGGCCGGGTTTGGGACCCAGTACTTC.

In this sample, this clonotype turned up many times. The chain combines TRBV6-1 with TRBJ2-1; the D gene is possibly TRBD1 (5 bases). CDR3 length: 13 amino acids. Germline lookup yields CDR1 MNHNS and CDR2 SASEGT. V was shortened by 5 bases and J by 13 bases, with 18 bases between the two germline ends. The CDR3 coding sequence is TGTGCCAGCAGTCAGGCCCCCGAAGGGGCCCAGTTCTTC. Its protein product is CASSQAPEGAQFF.

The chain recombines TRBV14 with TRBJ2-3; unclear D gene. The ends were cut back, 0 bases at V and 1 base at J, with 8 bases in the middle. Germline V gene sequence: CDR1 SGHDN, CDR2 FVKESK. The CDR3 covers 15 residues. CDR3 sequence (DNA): TGTGCCAGCAGCCAAGAACGGGCCCGCACAGATACGCAGTATTTT. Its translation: CASSQERARTDTQYF.

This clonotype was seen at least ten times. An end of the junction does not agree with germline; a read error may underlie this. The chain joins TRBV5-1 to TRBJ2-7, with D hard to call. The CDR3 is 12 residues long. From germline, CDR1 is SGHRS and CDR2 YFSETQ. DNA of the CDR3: TGTGCCAGCAGCTTAGAAGGGTACGAGCAGTACTTC. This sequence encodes CASSLEGYEQYF.

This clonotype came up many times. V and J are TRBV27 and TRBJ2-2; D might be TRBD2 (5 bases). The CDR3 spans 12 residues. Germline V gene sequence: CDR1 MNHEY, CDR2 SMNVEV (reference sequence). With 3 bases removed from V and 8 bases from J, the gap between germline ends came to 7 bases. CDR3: CASSFRGGELFF. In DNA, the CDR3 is TGTGCCAGCAGTTTTCGCGGGGGGGAGCTGTTTTTT.

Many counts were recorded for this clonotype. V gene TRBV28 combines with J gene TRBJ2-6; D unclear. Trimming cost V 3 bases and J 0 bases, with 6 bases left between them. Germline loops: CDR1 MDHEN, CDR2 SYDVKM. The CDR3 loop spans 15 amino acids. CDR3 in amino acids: CASSLEPSGANVLTF. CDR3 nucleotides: TGTGCCAGCAGTTTGGAGCCCTCTGGGGCCAACGTCCTGACTTTC.

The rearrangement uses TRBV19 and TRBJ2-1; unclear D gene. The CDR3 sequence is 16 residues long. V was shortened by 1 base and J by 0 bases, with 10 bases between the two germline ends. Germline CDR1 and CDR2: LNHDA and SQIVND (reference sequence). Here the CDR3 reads CASSIGTRTSYNEQFF. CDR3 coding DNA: TGTGCCAGTAGTATAGGGACCAGGACCTCCTACAATGAGCAGTTCTTC.

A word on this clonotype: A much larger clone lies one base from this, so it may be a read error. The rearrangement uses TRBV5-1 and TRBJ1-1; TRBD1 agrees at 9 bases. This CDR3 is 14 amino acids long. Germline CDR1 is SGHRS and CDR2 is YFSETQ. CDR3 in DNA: TGCGCCAGCAGCGCCGGGACAGGGAGCACTGGAGCTTTCTTT. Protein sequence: CASSAGTGSTGAFF.

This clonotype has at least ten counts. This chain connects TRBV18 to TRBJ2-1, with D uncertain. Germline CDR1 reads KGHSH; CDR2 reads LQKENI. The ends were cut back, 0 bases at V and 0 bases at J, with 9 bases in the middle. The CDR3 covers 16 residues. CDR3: CASSPPARSSYNEQFF. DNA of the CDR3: TGTGCCAGCTCACCACCGGCCCGCAGCTCCTACAATGAGCAGTTCTTC.

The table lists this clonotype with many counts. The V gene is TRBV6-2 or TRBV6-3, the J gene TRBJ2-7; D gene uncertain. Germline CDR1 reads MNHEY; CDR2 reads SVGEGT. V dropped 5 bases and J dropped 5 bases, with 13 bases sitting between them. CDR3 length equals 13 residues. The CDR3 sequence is CASSPPGRNEQYF. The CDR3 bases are TGTGCCAGCAGTCCGCCGGGTCGAAACGAGCAGTACTTC.

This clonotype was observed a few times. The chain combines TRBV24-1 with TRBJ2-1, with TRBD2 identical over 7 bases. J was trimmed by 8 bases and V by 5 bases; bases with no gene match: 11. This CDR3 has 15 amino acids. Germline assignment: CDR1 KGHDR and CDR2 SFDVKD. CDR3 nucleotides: TGTGCCACCAGTGTATCAAGCGGGATAAGTCATGAGCAGTTCTTC. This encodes CATSVSSGISHEQFF.

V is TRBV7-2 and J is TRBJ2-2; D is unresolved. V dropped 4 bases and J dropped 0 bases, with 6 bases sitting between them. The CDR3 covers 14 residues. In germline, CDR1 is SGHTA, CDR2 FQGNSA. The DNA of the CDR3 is TGTGCCAGCAGCTCCGTTCCGAACACCGGGGAGCTGTTTTTT. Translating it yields CASSSVPNTGELFF.

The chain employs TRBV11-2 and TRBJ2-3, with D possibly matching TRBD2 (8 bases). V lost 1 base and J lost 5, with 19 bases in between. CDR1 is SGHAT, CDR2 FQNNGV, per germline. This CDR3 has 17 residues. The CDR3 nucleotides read TGTGCCAGCAGCTTAGTAGCGGGGACCCACAGGGGAGATACGCAGTATTTT. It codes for CASSLVAGTHRGDTQYF.

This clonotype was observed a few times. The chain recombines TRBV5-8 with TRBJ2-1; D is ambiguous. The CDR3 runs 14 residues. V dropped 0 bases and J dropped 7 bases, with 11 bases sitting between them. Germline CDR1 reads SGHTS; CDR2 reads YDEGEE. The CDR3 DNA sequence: TGTGCCAGCAGCTTGGAGTGGTACGGGAATGAGCAGTTCTTC. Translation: CASSLEWYGNEQFF.

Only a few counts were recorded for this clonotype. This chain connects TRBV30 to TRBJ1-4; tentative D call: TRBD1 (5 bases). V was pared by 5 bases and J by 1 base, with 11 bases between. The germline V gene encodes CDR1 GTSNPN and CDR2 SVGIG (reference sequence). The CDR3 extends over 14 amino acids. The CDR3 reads CAWASGGTNEKLFF. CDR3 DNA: TGTGCCTGGGCGAGCGGGGGAACTAATGAAAAACTGTTTTTT.

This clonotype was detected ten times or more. The CDR3 nucleotides are TGTGCCAGCAGTTTAGCGGGAGTAGGGGATGAGCAGTTCTTC. It translates to CASSLAGVGDEQFF. The chain is built from TRBV12-3 or TRBV12-4 and TRBJ2-1; D assignment may be TRBD1 or TRBD2 (5 bases each). CDR3 length equals 14 residues. Trimming took off 0 bases at V and 8 bases at J, with 11 bases between the two ends.

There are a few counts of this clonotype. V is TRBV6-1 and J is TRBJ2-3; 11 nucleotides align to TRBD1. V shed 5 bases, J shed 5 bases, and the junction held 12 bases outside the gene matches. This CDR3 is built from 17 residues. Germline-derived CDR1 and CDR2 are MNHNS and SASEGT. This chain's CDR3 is CASSNVVGTGGEDTQYF. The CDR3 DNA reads TGTGCCAGCAGTAACGTTGTCGGGACAGGGGGTGAAGATACGCAGTATTTT.

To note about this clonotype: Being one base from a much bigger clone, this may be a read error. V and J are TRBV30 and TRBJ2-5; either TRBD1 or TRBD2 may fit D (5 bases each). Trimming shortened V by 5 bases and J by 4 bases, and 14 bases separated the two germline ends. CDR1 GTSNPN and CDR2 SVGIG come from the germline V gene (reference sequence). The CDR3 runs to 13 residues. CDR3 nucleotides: TGTGCCTGGGGCAGGGAGCGACGAGAGACCCAGTACTTC. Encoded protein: CAWGRERRETQYF.

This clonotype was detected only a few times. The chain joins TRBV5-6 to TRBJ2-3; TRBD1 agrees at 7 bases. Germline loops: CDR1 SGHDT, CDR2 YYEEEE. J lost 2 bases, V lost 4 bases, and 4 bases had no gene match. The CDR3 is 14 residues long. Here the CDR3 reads CASSQDRFTDTQYF. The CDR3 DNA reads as TGTGCCAGCAGCCAGGACAGGTTCACAGATACGCAGTATTTT.

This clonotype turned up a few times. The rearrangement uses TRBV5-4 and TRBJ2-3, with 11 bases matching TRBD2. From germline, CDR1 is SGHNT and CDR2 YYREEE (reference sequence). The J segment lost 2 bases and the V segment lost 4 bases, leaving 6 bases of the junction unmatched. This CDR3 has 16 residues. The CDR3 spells CASSGPGLADTDTQYF. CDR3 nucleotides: TGTGCCAGCAGCGGACCGGGACTAGCGGACACAGATACGCAGTATTTT.

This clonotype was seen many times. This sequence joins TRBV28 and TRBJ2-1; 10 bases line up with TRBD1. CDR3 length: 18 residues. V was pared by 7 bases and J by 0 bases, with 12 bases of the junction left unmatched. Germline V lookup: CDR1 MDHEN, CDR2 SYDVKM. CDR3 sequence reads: CASTTTGGKGVSYNEQFF. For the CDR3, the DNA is TGTGCCAGCACCACGACAGGGGGCAAGGGGGTCTCCTACAATGAGCAGTTCTTC.

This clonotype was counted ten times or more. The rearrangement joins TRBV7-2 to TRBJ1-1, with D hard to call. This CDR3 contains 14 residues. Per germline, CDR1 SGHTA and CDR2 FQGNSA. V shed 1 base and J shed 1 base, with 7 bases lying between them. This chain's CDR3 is CASSLGVGNTEAFF. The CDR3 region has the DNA TGTGCCAGCAGCTTAGGGGTCGGGAACACTGAAGCTTTCTTT.

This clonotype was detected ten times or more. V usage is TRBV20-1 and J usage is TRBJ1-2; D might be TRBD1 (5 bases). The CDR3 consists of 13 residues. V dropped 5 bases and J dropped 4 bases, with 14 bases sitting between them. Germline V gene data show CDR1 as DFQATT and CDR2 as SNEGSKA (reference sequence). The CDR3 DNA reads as TGCAGTGCTGCAGGGAGTGGAACCTATGGCTACACCTTC. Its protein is CSAAGSGTYGYTF.

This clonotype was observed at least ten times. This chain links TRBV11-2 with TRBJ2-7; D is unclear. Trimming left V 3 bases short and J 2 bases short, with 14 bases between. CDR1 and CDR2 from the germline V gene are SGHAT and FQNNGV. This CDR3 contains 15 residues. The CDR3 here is CASSFSEQTTYEQYF. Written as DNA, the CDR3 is TGTGCCAGCAGCTTTTCCGAGCAGACGACCTACGAGCAGTACTTC.

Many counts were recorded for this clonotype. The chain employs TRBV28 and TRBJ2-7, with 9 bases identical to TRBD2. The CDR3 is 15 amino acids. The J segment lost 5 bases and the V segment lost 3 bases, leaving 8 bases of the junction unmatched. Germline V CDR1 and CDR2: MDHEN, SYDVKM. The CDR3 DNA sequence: TGTGCCAGCAGTTTTAGGTTAGCGGGAGTTCACGAGCAGTACTTC. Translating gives CASSFRLAGVHEQYF.

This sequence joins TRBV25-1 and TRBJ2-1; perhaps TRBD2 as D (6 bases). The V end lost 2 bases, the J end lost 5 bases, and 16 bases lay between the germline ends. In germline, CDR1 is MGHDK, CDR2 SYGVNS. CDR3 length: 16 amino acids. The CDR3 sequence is CASSEGTLALDNEQFF. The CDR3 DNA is TGTGCCAGCAGTGAAGGGACTTTAGCGTTAGACAATGAGCAGTTCTTC.